Shown below are 27 T cell receptor beta chains from a single sample sequenced in a study of blood T cell repertoires in COVID-19. The table came from immunoSEQ multiplex PCR; TCRdb's copy has only in-frame clones and leaves some out. Altogether about 92,000 clones are present, around 72% being singletons, with the ten largest covering about 26%. Sequenced sample: peripheral blood. The receptors here all came from a woman aged 55 to 70 in a cohort sampled during active or convalescent COVID-19.

The chain links TRBV28 to TRBJ2-1; 12 bases fit TRBD2. CDR1 MDHEN and CDR2 SYDVKM come from the germline V gene. J was trimmed by 7 bases and V by 6 bases; bases with no gene match: 7. This CDR3 comprises 15 residues. The CDR3 loop is CASSPSGGAWNEQFF. The CDR3 DNA sequence: TGTGCCAGCAGCCCTAGCGGGGGGGCTTGGAATGAGCAGTTCTTC.

The chain joins TRBV7-2 to TRBJ1-5; D is perhaps TRBD1 (6 bases). Germline CDR1 is SGHTA and CDR2 is FQGNSA. The CDR3 spans 16 residues. Trimming cost V 5 bases and J 0 bases, with 14 bases left between them. The CDR3, as DNA: TGTGCCAGCAGCATGACAGGAGACCCTAGCAATCAGCCCCAGCATTTT. Translation gives CASSMTGDPSNQPQHF.

The J gene is TRBJ1-3, the V gene TRBV19; D is ambiguous. With 3 bases removed from V and 0 bases from J, the gap between germline ends came to 33 bases. CDR3 size: 23 residues. The germline V gene has CDR1 LNHDA and CDR2 SQIVND (reference sequence). CDR3 in amino acids: CASSMSLRPTLVRPSVSGNTIYF. The DNA for the CDR3 is TGTGCCAGTAGTATGTCCTTGAGACCCACGTTGGTCAGACCGAGCGTCTCTGGAAACACCATATATTTT.

The count of this clone is one. The chain has TRBV15 and TRBJ1-1, with TRBD1 matching 10 bases. CDR1 is LNHNV and CDR2 is YYDKDF in the germline V gene (reference sequence). Trimming at V came to 0 bases and at J to 4 bases, leaving 8 bases not matched to a gene. The length of the CDR3 is 17 residues. CDR3 residues: CATSRDMGRDRGTEAFF. The CDR3 nucleotides read TGTGCCACCAGCAGAGATATGGGCCGGGACAGGGGCACTGAAGCTTTCTTT.

In this sample, this clone turned up once. This chain joins TRBV3-1 (or the pseudogene TRBV3-2) and TRBJ2-7; possible D gene TRBD2, 5 bases. V lost 4 bases and J 0 bases, leaving 16 bases between the germline ends. The CDR3 totals 16 residues. Germline loops: CDR1 LGHDT, CDR2 YNNKEL (reference sequence). For the CDR3, the DNA is TGTGCCAGCAGCCCGAGGAGGTTTGGGTCCTCCTACGAGCAGTACTTC. Protein product: CASSPRRFGSSYEQYF.

The rearrangement links TRBV19 to TRBJ2-4, with D possibly matching TRBD1 (6 bases). The V end was cut by 4 bases, the J end by 8 bases, with 15 bases between. Germline CDR1 is LNHDA and CDR2 is SQIVND (reference sequence). The CDR3 length is 14 residues. The CDR3 nucleotides are TGTGCCAGTAGTACGGACAGACTCGTGGACATTCAGTACTTC. Residues: CASSTDRLVDIQYF.

This rearrangement joins TRBV20-1 to TRBJ2-7; 9 bases match TRBD2. Germline CDR1 DFQATT, CDR2 SNEGSKA (reference sequence). J lost 5 bases, V lost 3 bases, and 5 bases had no gene match. The CDR3 spans 13 residues. The CDR3 protein is CSASSGGINEQYF. The CDR3 DNA follows: TGCAGTGCTAGTAGCGGGGGTATCAACGAGCAGTACTTC.

The rearrangement links TRBV7-6 to TRBJ1-1; tentative D call: TRBD1 (5 bases). The CDR3 totals 15 residues. V was trimmed by 0 bases and J by 1 base, leaving 9 bases between them. Germline lookup yields CDR1 SGHVS and CDR2 FNYEAQ. CDR3 amino acids: CASSLAARANTEAFF. CDR3 nucleotide sequence: TGTGCCAGCAGCTTAGCTGCCAGGGCGAACACTGAAGCTTTCTTT.

The chain couples TRBV25-1 to TRBJ1-2, with 9 bases that match TRBD1. CDR1 and CDR2 (germline): MGHDK, SYGVNS. The J segment lost 4 bases and the V segment lost 5 bases, leaving 11 bases of the junction unmatched. This CDR3 is built from 16 residues. The CDR3 here is CASSKTGTGSVYGYTF. The CDR3 coding sequence is TGTGCCAGCAGTAAAACCGGGACAGGGAGCGTCTATGGCTACACCTTC.

The chain carries TRBV7-6 and TRBJ2-7; 9 positions agree with TRBD2. The V gene end was trimmed by 1 base and the J gene end by 4 bases; junction bases not matched to a gene: 5. This CDR3 contains 15 residues. Germline V gives CDR1 SGHVS, CDR2 FNYEAQ. CDR3 in DNA: TGTGCCAGCAGCTTAGGTGGCGGGGGGGCGTACGAGCAGTACTTC. Protein sequence: CASSLGGGGAYEQYF.

Only one count was recorded for this clone. V is TRBV5-5 and J is TRBJ2-7; 9 bases fit TRBD1. V lost 0 bases to trimming and J lost 2 bases; unmatched junction nucleotides: 3. CDR3 size: 15 residues. Germline CDR1 reads SGHKS; CDR2 reads YYEKEE (reference sequence). The DNA of the CDR3 is TGTGCCAGCAGCTTGGTCGGGACAGGGACCTACGAGCAGTACTTC. Its protein product is CASSLVGTGTYEQYF.

The chain employs TRBV18 and TRBJ2-3; TRBD2 is a possible D gene (5 bases). CDR1 and CDR2 (germline): KGHSH, LQKENI. This CDR3 has 16 residues. V was shortened by 2 bases and J by 2 bases, with 14 bases between the two germline ends. The CDR3, as DNA: TGTGCCAGCTCACCAATCGTGGCGGGCTACACAGATACGCAGTATTTT. Its translation: CASSPIVAGYTDTQYF.

The rearrangement uses TRBV21-1 and TRBJ2-7; TRBD1 is the table's D call, not checked against the DNA. TRBV21-1 is marked as a pseudogene. The CDR3 has 13 residues. The CDR3 DNA reads as TGTGCCAGCAGCAAAGCCAGGGTCTACGAGCAGTACTTC. Translated, it gives CASSKARVYEQYF.

This clone has more than one count but fewer than ten. This chain's CDR3 is CAWKHQGMNTEAFF. The CDR3 DNA follows: TGTGCCTGGAAGCATCAGGGGATGAACACTGAAGCTTTCTTT. J is TRBJ1-1 and V is TRBV30; tentative D call: TRBD1 (6 bases). Per germline, CDR1 GTSNPN and CDR2 SVGIG (reference sequence). With 4 bases removed from V and 0 bases from J, the gap between germline ends came to 12 bases. The CDR3 contains 14 residues.

The DNA of the CDR3 is TGTGCCAGCAGCTTAGACGTAGCGGGGGGCTACCAAGAGACCCAGTACTTC. Amino acids: CASSLDVAGGYQETQYF. The chain joins TRBV7-8 to TRBJ2-5, with 10 bases fitting TRBD2. The germline V gene has CDR1 SGHVS and CDR2 FQNEAQ. The CDR3 sequence is 17 residues long. V shed 1 base, J shed 0 bases, and the junction held 5 bases outside the gene matches.

This chain connects TRBV11-2 to TRBJ2-5; D is unresolved. This CDR3 has 14 amino acids. Between the trimmed V and J ends, which lost 0 bases and 5 bases, there was a span of 10 bases. The germline gives CDR1 SGHAT, CDR2 FQNNGV. CDR3 region: CASSLDSVSETQYF. In nucleotides, the CDR3 is TGTGCCAGCAGCTTAGATTCAGTCTCGGAGACCCAGTACTTC.

As to this clone: An end of the junction differs from the germline gene, which may be a read error. The chain uses TRBV30 and TRBJ2-7; TRBD1 is a possible D gene (6 bases). Germline assignment: CDR1 GTSNPN and CDR2 SVGIG (reference sequence). This CDR3 comprises 11 residues. The CDR3, as DNA: TGTGCCTGGACCCGGGACACGGTTTTAGGCTTC. Translated: CAWTRDTVLGF.

The chain is built from TRBV5-8 and TRBJ2-1, with D uncertain. The length of the CDR3 is 14 residues. V was cut by 4 bases and J by 10 bases, with 18 bases left in between. Germline CDR1 SGHTS, CDR2 YDEGEE. The CDR3 bases are TGTGCCAGCAGCCCGTTCACGCCTATGGTGGAGCAGTTCTTC. Protein sequence: CASSPFTPMVEQFF.

In its sample, this clone was seen once. This CDR3 is CASSHAARQGAHSGNTIYF. CDR3 DNA: TGTGCCAGCAGCCATGCCGCGAGACAGGGGGCCCACTCTGGAAACACCATATATTTT. The chain combines TRBV3-1 (or the pseudogene TRBV3-2) with TRBJ1-3, with 10 bases identical to TRBD1. The germline CDR1 and CDR2 sequences are LGHDT and YNNKEL (reference sequence). The CDR3 length is 19 residues. V dropped 3 bases and J dropped 0; count of bases not matched to a gene: 11.

J is TRBJ1-6 and V is TRBV10-1; TRBD1 matches 7 bases. CDR1 and CDR2 from the germline V gene are WNHNN and SYGVQD (reference sequence). This CDR3 is built from 13 residues. V shed 8 bases and J 7 bases; nucleotides not matched to a gene: 5. Here the CDR3 DNA reads TGCGCCAGCCGAGCAGGGGGGAATTCACCCCTCCACTTT. Protein: CASRAGGNSPLHF.

This chain joins TRBV7-9 and TRBJ2-3; TRBD1 is a possible D gene (6 bases). This CDR3 is 12 amino acids long. Trimming stripped 4 bases from V and 10 bases from J, with 12 bases between. Germline lookup yields CDR1 SEHNR and CDR2 FQNEAQ (reference sequence). The CDR3 here is CASSSRQAAQYF. The CDR3 coding sequence is TGTGCCAGCAGCTCACGACAGGCTGCGCAGTATTTT.

The J gene is TRBJ1-1, the V gene TRBV4-1; weak D call: TRBD1 (6 bases). CDR1 and CDR2 (germline): MGHRA, YSYEKL. CDR3 length: 18 residues. The germline V and J ends were trimmed by 4 bases and 0 bases, with 21 bases remaining between them. CDR3 sequence reads: CASSRDIQGRSLNTEAFF. The CDR3 DNA follows: TGCGCCAGCAGCCGGGACATCCAGGGGCGGAGCTTGAACACTGAAGCTTTCTTT.

This clone appeared a single time. The chain couples TRBV5-1 to TRBJ1-2; D might be TRBD1 (6 bases). Trimming took 0 bases from V and 7 from J, leaving 16 bases between them. Germline CDR1 is SGHRS and CDR2 is YFSETQ. The CDR3 length is 15 residues. This chain's CDR3 is CASSLDAGVDGGYTF. CDR3 bases: TGCGCCAGCAGCTTGGATGCAGGGGTGGACGGTGGCTACACCTTC.

This clone turned up a few times. V is TRBV24-1 and J is TRBJ1-5; a possible D gene is TRBD1 (5 bases). V was shortened by 9 bases and J by 2 bases, with 7 bases between the two germline ends. Germline V CDR1 and CDR2: KGHDR, SFDVKD. This CDR3 has 12 residues. The CDR3, as DNA: TGTGCCACCGGGGGGGGCAATCAGCCCCAGCATTTT. Protein product: CATGGGNQPQHF.

The CDR3 nucleotides read TGTGCCAGCAGCTTAGGCGGGGGAAGCACAGATACGCAGTATTTT. Amino acids: CASSLGGGSTDTQYF. V is TRBV11-3 and J is TRBJ2-3; 7 positions match TRBD2. The CDR3 extends over 15 amino acids. The germline CDR1 and CDR2 sequences are SGHNT and YENEEA. V lost 1 base to trimming and J lost 0 bases; unmatched junction nucleotides: 1.

The sample holds a few counts of this clone. The chain links TRBV7-2 to TRBJ2-7, with 9 nucleotides matching TRBD2. In germline, CDR1 is SGHTA, CDR2 FQGNSA. V gave up 5 bases and J gave up 6 bases; unmatched junction bases: 11. The CDR3 covers 15 residues. CDR3 amino acids: CASSPFRTSAGEQYF. The CDR3 coding sequence is TGTGCCAGCAGCCCATTCCGGACTAGCGCCGGCGAGCAGTACTTC.

This rearrangement joins TRBV7-2 to TRBJ1-4; D call uncertain. Germline lookup yields CDR1 SGHTA and CDR2 FQGNSA. The CDR3 runs 15 residues. Trimming stripped 2 bases from V and 4 bases from J, with 11 bases between. The CDR3 sequence is CASSLYLGVNEKLFF. The CDR3 DNA reads TGTGCCAGCAGCTTATATCTGGGAGTTAATGAAAAACTGTTTTTT.